This passage covers 16 T cell receptor beta chains from one sample sequenced in a study of brain T cells in children with intractable seizures. Generated by immunoSEQ multiplex PCR, the TCRdb table keeps only in-frame clones and is missing some. The table shows 110,000 or so clones, with roughly 92% occurring only once. The starting material was peripheral blood, obtained at surgery. The origin of the receptors is a boy under two years old with hemimegalencephaly and intractable seizures.

This clone is a singleton in its sample. The chain carries TRBV18 and TRBJ1-1, with D perhaps TRBD1 (6 bases). CDR1 KGHSH and CDR2 LQKENI come from the germline V gene. The V end was cut by 8 bases, the J end by 2 bases, with 15 bases between. The CDR3 has 14 amino acids. In DNA form, the CDR3 reads TGTGCCAGCCGCCGGGGACATTCTAACACTGAAGCTTTCTTT. Encoded protein: CASRRGHSNTEAFF. Combining the CDR3 with reference TRBV18 and TRBJ1-1 gives the whole variable domain NAGVMQNPRHLVRRRGQEARLRCSPMKGHSHVYWYRQLPEEGLKFMVYLQKENIIDESGMPKERFSAEFPKEGPSILRIQQVVRGDSAAYFCASRRGHSNTEAFFGQGTRLTVV.

This chain uses TRBV6-5 with TRBJ2-7, with D unresolved. The CDR3 length is 13 residues. Germline V gene sequence: CDR1 MNHEY, CDR2 SVGAGI. The germline V and J ends were trimmed by 8 bases and 4 bases, with 15 bases remaining between them. The CDR3 here is CASSPDPSYEQYF. CDR3 nucleotides: TGTGCCAGCTCCCCGGACCCGAGTTACGAGCAGTACTTC.

For the CDR3, the DNA is TGTGCCAGCAGTTTGCCCCCCCCCAAAGGCAGCGAGGATAGCAATCAGCCCCAGCATTTT. Encoded protein: CASSLPPPKGSEDSNQPQHF. The chain links TRBV28 to TRBJ1-5; D not resolved. The ends were cut back, 3 bases at V and 0 bases at J, with 24 bases in the middle. CDR1 is MDHEN, CDR2 SYDVKM, per germline. The CDR3 extends over 20 amino acids.

The chain links TRBV9 to TRBJ2-4, with D tentatively TRBD1 (6 bases). From germline, CDR1 is SGDLS and CDR2 YYNGEE. Trimming shortened V by 0 bases and J by 6 bases, and 13 bases separated the two germline ends. The CDR3 has 15 amino acids. CDR3 in DNA: TGTGCCAGCAGCGTAGGAGGGCAGGGGACAAACATTCAGTACTTC. This codes for CASSVGGQGTNIQYF.

The chain uses TRBV5-1 and TRBJ2-7; 8 nucleotides line up with TRBD1. Germline values: CDR1 SGHRS, CDR2 YFSETQ. V lost 0 bases, J lost 5 bases, and 10 bases stayed unmatched. The CDR3 sequence is 16 residues long. This chain's CDR3 is CASSLVLGQARDEQYF. CDR3 DNA sequence: TGCGCCAGCAGCTTGGTATTGGGACAGGCGCGCGACGAGCAGTACTTC.

CDR3 protein: CASSIDPPSVADTQYF. For the CDR3, the DNA is TGTGCCAGTAGTATAGATCCGCCTAGCGTGGCAGATACGCAGTATTTT. V gene TRBV19 combines with J gene TRBJ2-3; possible D gene TRBD2, 6 bases. Per germline, CDR1 LNHDA and CDR2 SQIVND (reference sequence). Trimming stripped 0 bases from V and 4 bases from J, with 14 bases between. This CDR3 spans 16 amino acids.

The rearrangement links TRBV4-3 to TRBJ2-3, with TRBD2 as a possible D gene (6 bases). Germline V gene sequence: CDR1 LGHNA, CDR2 YSLEER. V lost 0 bases and J lost 1, with 20 bases in between. This CDR3 region has 19 residues. CDR3 in amino acids: CASSQDLPALGGGTDTQYF. CDR3 nucleotide sequence: TGCGCCAGCAGCCAAGATCTGCCGGCCCTGGGGGGAGGCACAGATACGCAGTATTTT.

A note on this clone: A read error may produce the germline difference seen at one junction end. The chain uses TRBV30 and TRBJ2-4; a possible D gene is TRBD1 (5 bases). CDR3 length: 13 residues. Per germline, CDR1 GTSNPN and CDR2 SVGIG (reference sequence). DNA of the CDR3: TGTGCCTGGAGTGTACGGGTAAGGGGAACGATAGACTTC. It yields the protein CAWSVRVRGTIDF.

The gene calls are TRBV18 and TRBJ2-2; 10 nucleotides agree with TRBD2. The CDR3 contains 16 residues. Germline lookup yields CDR1 KGHSH and CDR2 LQKENI. Germline trimming cut 3 bases from V and 4 bases from J; bases unmatched to any gene: 5. The DNA of the CDR3 is TGTGCCAGCTCACCTTTGGGACTAGCGAGCACCGGGGAGCTGTTTTTT. Translating it yields CASSPLGLASTGELFF. Drawing the rest from reference TRBV18 and TRBJ2-2, the complete variable domain is NAGVMQNPRHLVRRRGQEARLRCSPMKGHSHVYWYRQLPEEGLKFMVYLQKENIIDESGMPKERFSAEFPKEGPSILRIQQVVRGDSAAYFCASSPLGLASTGELFFGEGSRLTVL.

The rearrangement joins TRBV27 to TRBJ2-7; 10 bases are shared with TRBD2. V was clipped by 6 bases and J by 4 bases; unmatched bases: 6. The germline V gene encodes CDR1 MNHEY and CDR2 SMNVEV (reference sequence). The CDR3 is 14 amino acids. DNA for the CDR3: TGTGCCAGCAGCCTACTAGCGGGAAGGTACGAGCAGTACTTC. Translation: CASSLLAGRYEQYF.

This sequence joins TRBV15 and TRBJ1-1; D might be TRBD1 (6 bases). V was clipped by 0 bases and J by 11 bases, with 10 bases between them. CDR1 LNHNV and CDR2 YYDKDF come from the germline V gene (reference sequence). This CDR3 comprises 12 residues. CDR3 nucleotides: TGTGCCACCAGCAGAGAGGGGGCAGGGGCTTTCTTT. It specifies CATSREGAGAFF.

This chain links TRBV6-1 with TRBJ2-7; D may be TRBD1 (5 bases). With 0 bases removed from V and 2 bases from J, the gap between germline ends came to 11 bases. Germline V gene lookup returns CDR1 MNHNS and CDR2 SASEGT. The CDR3 covers 15 residues. CDR3 amino acids: CASSEAYQGPYEQYF. For the CDR3, the DNA is TGTGCCAGCAGTGAAGCATACCAGGGCCCCTACGAGCAGTACTTC.

CDR3 region: CASSPRTGGEYGYTF. DNA for the CDR3: TGCGCCAGCAGCCCGAGGACAGGGGGGGAGTATGGCTACACCTTC. The chain employs TRBV4-1 and TRBJ1-2; 10 bases fit TRBD1. V lost 4 bases and J lost 5; bases outside the gene matches: 7. CDR3 size: 15 residues. Germline V gene lookup returns CDR1 MGHRA and CDR2 YSYEKL.

The V and J genes are TRBV28 and TRBJ1-2; D is undetermined. Germline V gene lookup returns CDR1 MDHEN and CDR2 SYDVKM. V lost 4 bases and J 3 bases, leaving 6 bases between the germline ends. This CDR3 has 12 residues. CDR3 sequence reads: CASSWRDYGYTF. CDR3 bases: TGTGCCAGCAGTTGGAGGGACTATGGCTACACCTTC.

This clone showed up just once. The J gene is TRBJ1-6, the V gene TRBV6-5; no clear D. Trimming left V 11 bases short and J 8 bases short, with 19 bases between. Germline CDR1 and CDR2: MNHEY and SVGAGI. This CDR3 comprises 14 residues. CDR3 nucleotides: TGTGCCGGCCCAATGGCAGGCTGGGATTCACCCCTCCACTTT. It translates to CAGPMAGWDSPLHF.

V and J are TRBV12-3 or TRBV12-4 and TRBJ1-6; D is ambiguous. This CDR3 comprises 12 residues. Trimming took 0 bases from V and 10 from J, leaving 4 bases between them. CDR3 residues: CASSLAPSPLHF. CDR3 nucleotides: TGTGCCAGCAGTTTAGCGCCCTCACCCCTCCACTTT.